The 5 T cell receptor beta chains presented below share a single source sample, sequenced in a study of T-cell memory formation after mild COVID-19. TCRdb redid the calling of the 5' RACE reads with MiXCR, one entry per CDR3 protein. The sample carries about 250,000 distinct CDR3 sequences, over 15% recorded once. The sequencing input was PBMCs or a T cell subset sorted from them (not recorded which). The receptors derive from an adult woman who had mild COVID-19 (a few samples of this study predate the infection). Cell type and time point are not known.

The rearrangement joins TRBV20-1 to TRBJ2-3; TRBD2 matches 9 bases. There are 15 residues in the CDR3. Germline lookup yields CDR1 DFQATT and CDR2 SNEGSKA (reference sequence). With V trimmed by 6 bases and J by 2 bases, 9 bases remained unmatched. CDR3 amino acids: CSAFQTSGYTDTQYF. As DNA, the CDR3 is TGCAGTGCATTTCAGACTAGCGGATACACAGATACGCAGTATTTT.

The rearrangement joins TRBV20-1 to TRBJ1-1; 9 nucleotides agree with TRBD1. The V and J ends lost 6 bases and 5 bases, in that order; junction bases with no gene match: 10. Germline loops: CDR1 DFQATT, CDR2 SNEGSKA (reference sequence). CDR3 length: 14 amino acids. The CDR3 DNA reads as TGCAGTGCAATTAAGGGACAGGGATTGACTGAAGCTTTCTTT. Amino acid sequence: CSAIKGQGLTEAFF.

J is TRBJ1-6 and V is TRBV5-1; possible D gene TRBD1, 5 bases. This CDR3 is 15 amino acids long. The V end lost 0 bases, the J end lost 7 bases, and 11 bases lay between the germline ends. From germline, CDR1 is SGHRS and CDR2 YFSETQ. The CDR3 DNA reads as TGCGCCAGCAGCTTGGGGGACTTACCGAATTCACCCCTCCACTTT. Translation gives CASSLGDLPNSPLHF.

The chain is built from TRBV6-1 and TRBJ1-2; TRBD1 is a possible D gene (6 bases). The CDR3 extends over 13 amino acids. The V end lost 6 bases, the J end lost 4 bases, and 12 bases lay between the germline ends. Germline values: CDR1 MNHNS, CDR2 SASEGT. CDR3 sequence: CASRAGGGYGYTF. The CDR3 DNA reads TGTGCCAGCAGGGCGGGAGGGGGCTATGGCTACACCTTC.

CDR3 DNA: TGTGCCAGCAGCTCCCGGAGGGGCTACGAGCAGTACTTC. Its translation is CASSSRRGYEQYF. The gene calls are TRBV7-6 and TRBJ2-7; the D gene is possibly TRBD2 (6 bases). The CDR3 contains 13 residues. The germline V gene has CDR1 SGHVS and CDR2 FNYEAQ. V shed 4 bases and J shed 3 bases, with 10 bases lying between them.